The entry below gives a single T cell receptor beta chain sequence along with its context. This clone's antigen is unknown. No per-base quality is available; no much larger clone lies one base away. The data stem from a study of cytomegalovirus exposure and HLA in healthy donors (dated 2017 in TCRdb). Study-wide context: An earlier analysis of 587 of the donors reported 276 Gb of sequence data and about 120 million unique TCR beta sequences obtained from around 180 million T cells. An early release that covered around 590 HLA-typed donors contained around 330 gigabases of sequencing data and about 84 million unique TCR sequences. Of the 350 to 450 genotyped donors, over 70% fell in the genetic ancestry cluster associated with self-reported Caucasian donors. The study was designed to test whether signatures of past pathogen exposure could be identified by cataloging public T cell receptors. The study profiled the T cell repertoires of more than 500 subjects by immunosequencing and related them to cytomegalovirus serostatus. Along with the roughly 670-subject first cohort, a separate validation cohort of over 90 different subjects was used. To predict cytomegalovirus infection status, the study brought together high-throughput TCR immunosequencing, statistical association of individual TCRs with disease status, and machine learning. A later analysis re-analyzed previously published TCR beta repertoires from about 730 donors and added high-resolution HLA genotyping to study TCR occurrence patterns. Rather than using new phenotypic data, the later analysis identified candidate immune exposures from TCR beta sequences and from how often those sequences occurred across donors. In an earlier analysis of 500 to 650 of the donors, high-throughput TCR beta sequencing was used to judge whether each TCR beta V gene segment behaved as functional or pseudogenic. Donor age, sex, ethnicity and CMV serostatus were collected together with the repertoire data. A later genetic analysis used genome-wide SNP genotypes for about 65% of the roughly 670 donors, treating that subset as a discovery cohort. All discovery cohort repertoires had been generated using a single sequencing platform. Both class I and class II loci were covered by HLA typing, at four-digit resolution. Typing coverage differed by locus: A, B, C, DRB1 and DQB1 were typed in roughly 629-640 donors, DQA1 in around 500, DPA1 in over 600, and DPB1 in roughly 470. A few DR-DQ haplotypes were handled as single units for association and clustering because linkage in the cohort was strong. Among about 390 genotyped donors of the cohort, an average of roughly 240,000 unique TCR beta nucleotide sequences were sequenced per donor, around 18% of them non-productive.

The cohort comprised several hundred healthy bone marrow donors. Cohort members were all nominally healthy when sampled, although unrecorded immune exposures were likely present. The donor tested CMV seronegative and was one of the 352 seronegative cohort members. Each donor provided a peripheral blood sample, and peripheral blood mononuclear cells were used for TCR beta sequencing. Genomic DNA extraction from the blood cell samples was performed with the Qiagen DNeasy Blood Extraction Kit. What the study reported, not specific to this receptor: Across donors, most TCR sequences were observed very rarely, whereas some public TCRs were present in many individuals. According to a later genetic analysis, donors in an Asian-associated ancestry cluster had fewer N-insertions in productive TCRs than the approximately 630-donor mean. A few of the identified cytomegalovirus-associated TCR beta chains were confirmed in vitro to be specific for cytomegalovirus antigens. Compared with equally common non-associated chains, HLA-associated TCR beta chains in a later analysis were more clonally expanded and had lower generation probabilities. Roughly uniform sequencing depth across donors was assumed in presence/absence analyses, although this assumption may not hold. Some IMGT-functional V segments, including TRBV6-2 and TRBV6-3, could not be distinguished by the 87-base-pair reads and were therefore excluded. Linkage disequilibrium might explain the correlated functional status among segregating V segments, but an unknown experimental factor could not be ruled out. For the cohort, immune exposure information was limited to CMV serostatus. Approximately 16 rarely observed V segments, including chromosome 9 orphons, were excluded from the earlier analysis of a few hundred of the donors because counts were too low. The study listed approximately 150 TCR beta chains as associated with cytomegalovirus. A later analysis associated 17,000 or so TCR beta sequences with specific HLA alleles at a false discovery rate of 0.05. A cluster of highly shared sequence variants was judged likely to represent a technical artifact of the sequencing pipeline. Broadly in line with IMGT annotations, most TCR beta V segments showed up in productive rearrangements about 90% or about 30% of the time in an earlier analysis of 587 of the donors. Because some donors lacked HLA typing at each locus, the association tests relied only on the typed subset. When HLA alleles, especially DR and DQ, strongly co-occurred, TCR associations were difficult to assign to individual alleles. A further reported finding was that TCR beta sequences accurately predicted the HLA-A and HLA-B alleles for most subjects in the first cohort. The classifier was reported to diagnose cytomegalovirus status with high specificity and sensitivity in both the original and validation cohorts. A later analysis reported that several top co-occurrence clusters appeared linked to parvovirus B19, influenza, CMV and Epstein-Barr virus. It was suggested by the authors that the approach could potentially be generalized to other disease states and immunological phenotypes. In a later analysis, TCR association rates were found to vary across HLA loci, with the most associated TCRs seen for DRB1 alleles and the fewest for HLA-C alleles. A later analysis found that most CMV-associated TCR beta chains appeared HLA-restricted, with HLA associations seemingly driven largely by CMV exposure. An association between a missense DCLRE1C variant and V-gene and J-gene trimming of TCR beta chains was found in a later genetic analysis and replicated in an independent cohort. Only TCR beta chains were sequenced in this cohort, and the absence of alpha or paired-chain data limited detectable features.

Including the terminal cysteine and phenylalanine, the CDR3 comprises 15 residues. The sequence is cut down to CDR3 DNA, 45 bases in frame from base 1. The germline V and J ends show losses of 6 bases and 3 bases respectively, and no gene match explains 9 bases of the junction. CDR1 and CDR2 (SGHVS, FNYEAQ) derive from the germline V gene. Preparation of the library involved the immunoSEQ multiplex PCR assay. The multiplex PCR relied on a mix of 60 forward primers for TCR Vbeta segments and 13 reverse primers for TCR Jbeta segments. The CDR3 region of rearranged TCR beta genes was amplified from genomic DNA by a multiplex PCR assay. On the Illumina HiSeq System, the amplified TCR beta libraries were sequenced as 87-base-pair reads. Under the source paper's analysis protocol: A later analysis tallied roughly 76 million unique TCR beta chains across the 666 repertoires, and approximately 12 million of those chains were shared by two or more donors. To remove PCR and sequencing errors, raw reads were error-corrected and collapsed into unique sequences using a nearest-neighbor algorithm that merged closely related sequences. CDR3 sequences were aligned to IMGT reference sequences to assign V, D and J gene segments. For a sequence to be retained, at least a six-nucleotide match to both a V gene segment and a J gene segment was required. A rearrangement counted as productive if the CDR3 had no stop codons and remained in frame with V and J, and every other rearrangement counted as non-productive. Following IMGT convention, CDR3 was defined as the stretch from the second conserved V-encoded cysteine to the conserved J-encoded phenylalanine. Sequences without an unambiguous match to a single V gene segment were excluded from the earlier analysis of several hundred of the donors. An earlier analysis of 550 to 650 of the donors classified V segments as functional when productive rearrangements were above 56.7% and as segregating when the standard deviation between donors was above 5%. To diagnose cytomegalovirus status from the catalog of TCR beta chain sequences, a statistical classification framework was built. In a later analysis, TCR nucleotide sequences were compared against IMGT/GENE-DB human TR gene sequences so that V and J genes could be assigned. Using the TCRdist pipeline, a later analysis assigned CDR3 sequences along with most-parsimonious VDJ recombination scenarios. In a later analysis, every TCR beta chain was defined by the combination of its CDR3 amino acid sequence and its V-gene family, and reads without a unique V-gene family were dropped. As a way to deal with suspected cross-contamination and a sequencing artifact, a later analysis dropped over 550 nucleotide sequences that were highly shared and had low generation probability. A later analysis calculated a clonal expansion index for each public chain from normalized within-repertoire ranks of inferred template counts. A later analysis computed generation probabilities with a VDJ recombination model fitted to out-of-frame rearrangements, and checked the results against IGoR. A later analysis scored TCR-TCR, TCR-HLA and TCR-CMV co-occurrence with hypergeometric tests, applying a repertoire-size bias correction to TCR pairs. In a later analysis, false discovery rates were estimated by permuting HLA or CMV assignments 20 times. A later analysis grouped co-occurring TCRs with DBSCAN, adding TCRdist sequence similarity when clustering within HLA-allele-positive subsets. Repertoires with fewer than 30,000 or more than 120,000 public chains, plus five repertoires with anomalous nucleotide sharing, were excluded from co-occurrence clustering. The source is immuneACCESS, and TCRdb retained only in-frame sequences with V and J called. Part of the clones is not carried over; for the studies checked, unresolved V genes explain less than half of this, and the remainder is unexplained. That table furnishes V, J and clone size, whereas the DNA furnished D and trimming. The sample table holds approximately 130,000 clones, of which approximately 80% were seen once. The ten largest clones capture more than 1.4% of the sample.

Sequencing was performed on PBMCs. The clonotype comes from a woman younger than 35 in good health and CMV-seronegative. The chain was built from TRBV7-6 and TRBJ1-1; TRBD1 lines up with 8 middle nucleotides. The DNA is as follows: TGTGCCAGCAGTCCTAACAGGGGGTTCGACACTGAAGCTTTCTTT. It encodes CASSPNRGFDTEAFF.